This T cell receptor beta chain was identified in a study of OX40 agonist ivuxolimab in advanced cancers. Study-wide context: Patients took ivuxolimab, an agonistic anti-OX40 (CD134) antibody. Study outcomes and limitations: The CD4+ and CD8+ T cells in the blood had expanded clonally by week 6 at 0.1 to 3.0 mg/kg. Low clonal expansion, among the lowest seen, marked partial responders at 0.1-3.0 mg/kg.

The protocol was immunoSEQ multiplex PCR, while the TCRdb copy is restricted to in-frame clones and leaves out a portion. Of 25,000 to 35,000 clones in the sample, 85% to 95% were seen once. Trimming took 3 bases from V and 2 from J, leaving 9 bases between them. The CDR3 sequence is 13 residues long. The V gene's germline CDR1 is SQVTM and CDR2 ANQGSEA. Note on this clone: Its specificity is unknown.

This sequence was found in an adult with an advanced solid tumor such as melanoma, head and neck, liver or kidney cancer. The rearrangement links TRBV29-1 to TRBJ2-3; no clear D. Source: CD4+ or CD8+ T cells sorted from blood, taken in a trial of the OX40 agonist ivuxolimab. CDR3 nucleotide sequence: TGCAGCGTTGAGTCACAGTACACAGATACGCAGTATTTT. This gives the protein CSVESQYTDTQYF.